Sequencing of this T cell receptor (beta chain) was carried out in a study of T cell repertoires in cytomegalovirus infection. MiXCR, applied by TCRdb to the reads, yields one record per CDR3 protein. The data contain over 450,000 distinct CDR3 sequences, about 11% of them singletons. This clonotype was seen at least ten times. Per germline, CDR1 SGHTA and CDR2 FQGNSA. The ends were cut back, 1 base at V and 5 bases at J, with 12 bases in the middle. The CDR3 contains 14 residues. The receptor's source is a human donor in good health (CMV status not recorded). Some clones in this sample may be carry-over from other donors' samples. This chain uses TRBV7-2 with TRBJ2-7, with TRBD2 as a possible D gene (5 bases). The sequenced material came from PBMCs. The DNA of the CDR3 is TGTGCCAGCAGCTTAGGGCTAGCTTTCGACGAGCAGTACTTC. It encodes CASSLGLAFDEQYF.